This T cell receptor beta chain came from a study of vaccination and CD4 T cells after COVID-19. Whole-study context: Nasal swab PCR showed SARS-CoV-2 in convalescent patients, about 9 with mild and one with severe disease.

V was trimmed by 8 bases and J by 6 bases, leaving 18 bases between them. CDR3 length: 14 residues. The V gene's germline CDR1 is LNHNV and CDR2 YYDKDF (reference sequence). Treatment described: approximately 9-day PBMC culture with coronavirus spike peptide pools or control peptides (ViraFEST assay). Antigen-specific T cell expansion with peptide pools preceded TCR sequencing in the ViraFEST approach. Oncomine TCR Beta short-read sequencing was applied to DNA from cultured CD4+ T cells. Genomic DNA was taken out of cultured CD4+ T cells by extraction. TCRdb reprocessed the PCR reads via MiXCR and lists one record per CDR3 protein. The data contain roughly 19,000 distinct CDR3 sequences, approximately 60% of them singletons. The sample holds a few counts of this clonotype. The antigen is undetermined.

The chain carries TRBV15 and TRBJ2-3; TRBD2 is a possible D gene (6 bases). The TCR was taken from a human donor who had recovered from COVID-19. Sequenced: CD4+ T cells from blood, cultured in vitro. CDR3 nucleotide sequence: TGTGCCACCTCCGGGACTGAAGCACTTGATACGCAGTATTTT. Translating gives CATSGTEALDTQYF.